This T cell receptor beta chain is from a study of blood T cell repertoires in COVID-19. The CDR3 runs 16 residues. Germline values: CDR1 SGHDT, CDR2 YYEEEE. Trimming left V 0 bases short and J 3 bases short, with 13 bases between. The method was immunoSEQ multiplex PCR; TCRdb's version includes in-frame clones alone and lacks a portion of them. The sample lists 160,000 or so clones, about 80% occurring once. Material: PBMCs or T cells enriched from blood (not recorded which). The chain couples TRBV5-6 to TRBJ2-1; D is possibly TRBD2 (7 bases). The receptor was derived from an older woman who had recovered from COVID-19. The CDR3 spells CASSLGIGGLYNEQFF. The CDR3 DNA is TGTGCCAGCAGCTTGGGGATCGGGGGGCTCTACAATGAGCAGTTCTTC.